This passage covers 19 T cell receptor beta chains from one sample sequenced in a study of blood T cell repertoires in COVID-19. Generated by immunoSEQ multiplex PCR, the TCRdb table keeps only in-frame clones and is missing some. The sample has 170,000 or so clones, less than 90% seen once. Specimen: PBMCs or T cells enriched from blood (not recorded which). The origin of the receptors is a woman aged 50 to 60 who had recovered from COVID-19.

This clone was found once. The DNA of the CDR3 is TGTGCCAGCAGGTCCGGGACTTCGAGGTGGTTCTTC. Translated: CASRSGTSRWFF. The V call is TRBV28, the J call TRBJ2-1; weak D call: TRBD2 (6 bases). In germline, CDR1 is MDHEN, CDR2 SYDVKM. The CDR3 runs to 12 residues. V was cut by 6 bases and J by 15 bases, with 18 bases left in between.

This clone occurred once. The chain is built from TRBV3-1 (or the pseudogene TRBV3-2) and TRBJ1-1; 12 positions match TRBD1. The CDR3 loop spans 16 amino acids. Germline V CDR1 and CDR2: LGHDT, YNNKEL (reference sequence). V shed 5 bases, J shed 3 bases, and the junction held 7 bases outside the gene matches. The CDR3 region has the DNA TGTGCCAGCAGCTGGGGACAGGGGGCTAGTCACACTGAAGCTTTCTTT. It codes for CASSWGQGASHTEAFF.

This clone has only one observation. The rearrangement joins TRBV27 to TRBJ2-1, with TRBD2 identical over 7 bases. V shed 5 bases and J 6 bases; nucleotides not matched to a gene: 13. This CDR3 is 16 amino acids long. Looked up from germline, CDR1 is MNHEY and CDR2 is SMNVEV (reference sequence). The CDR3 bases are TGTGCCAGCAGTGCGGGCGGGAGAATCCCCCGCAATGAGCAGTTCTTC. Protein sequence: CASSAGGRIPRNEQFF.

This clone was detected once. The chain combines TRBV7-2 with TRBJ2-7; D may be TRBD2 (6 bases). V was cut by 5 bases and J by 9 bases, with 20 bases left in between. The CDR3 has 14 amino acids. Germline V CDR1 and CDR2: SGHTA, FQGNSA. CDR3 bases: TGTGCCAGCAGCGAACCTTTCGGGACTCACTGGCAGTACTTC. Amino acid sequence: CASSEPFGTHWQYF.

The chain combines TRBV2 with TRBJ1-1; D not resolved. The CDR3 covers 13 residues. V shed 8 bases and J shed 0 bases, with 10 bases lying between them. CDR1 and CDR2 (germline): SNHLY, FYNNEI. CDR3 DNA sequence: TGTGCCAGCGAGTCCGGGGTGAACACTGAAGCTTTCTTT. Protein: CASESGVNTEAFF.

The V call is TRBV5-6, the J call TRBJ2-7; weak D call: TRBD2 (5 bases). The germline V gene encodes CDR1 SGHDT and CDR2 YYEEEE. The CDR3 is made up of 16 amino acids. Between the trimmed V and J ends, which lost 4 bases and 0 bases, there was a span of 17 bases. For the CDR3, the DNA is TGTGCCAGCAGCCCCGAAGGGAGAGGAAGCTCCTACGAGCAGTACTTC. Translating gives CASSPEGRGSSYEQYF.

The chain recombines TRBV5-4 with TRBJ2-5, with 11 bases identical to TRBD2. V gave up 1 base and J gave up 4 bases; unmatched junction bases: 9. The CDR3 covers 17 residues. In germline, CDR1 is SGHNT, CDR2 YYREEE (reference sequence). The CDR3 loop is CASSLLGSGRGVETQYF. CDR3 coding DNA: TGTGCCAGCAGCTTGCTCGGTAGCGGGAGGGGCGTAGAGACCCAGTACTTC.

The sample holds one count of this clone. The gene calls are TRBV6-5 and TRBJ2-1; 7 bases agree with TRBD2. The CDR3 contains 13 residues. Germline V gives CDR1 MNHEY, CDR2 SVGAGI. J was trimmed by 7 bases and V by 6 bases; bases with no gene match: 6. CDR3 coding DNA: TGTGCCAGCAGACCTCCCGGGGGGAATGAGCAGTTCTTC. Encoded protein: CASRPPGGNEQFF.

The V and J genes are TRBV19 and TRBJ2-6; D is perhaps TRBD2 (5 bases). The CDR3 length is 14 residues. Germline values: CDR1 LNHDA, CDR2 SQIVND (reference sequence). V lost 7 bases, J lost 2 bases, and 9 bases lay in between. DNA of the CDR3: TGTGCCAGTAATCGGGAACCTGGGGCCAACGTCCTGACTTTC. Translated: CASNREPGANVLTF.

This clone has just a few counts. The CDR3 DNA reads as TGTGCCAGTCAGGGATTCGCCCTGTACGAGCAGTACTTC. Its translation: CASQGFALYEQYF. The rearrangement links TRBV2 to TRBJ2-7; maybe TRBD1 (5 bases). Germline values: CDR1 SNHLY, CDR2 FYNNEI. The ends were cut back, 9 bases at V and 4 bases at J, with 16 bases in the middle. The CDR3 is 13 residues long.

The chain couples TRBV10-3 to TRBJ2-2, with 7 bases that match TRBD1. Germline assignment: CDR1 ENHRY and CDR2 SYGVKD. The CDR3 is 15 amino acids. V lost 7 bases to trimming and J lost 0 bases; unmatched junction nucleotides: 5. The CDR3 DNA sequence: TGTGCCATCAACGGACAGGAACCGAACACCGGGGAGCTGTTTTTT. It specifies CAINGQEPNTGELFF.

This clone occurred once. The chain combines TRBV5-1 with TRBJ2-5, with 8 nucleotides matching TRBD1. Germline V gene lookup returns CDR1 SGHRS and CDR2 YFSETQ. V shed 9 bases and J 5 bases; nucleotides not matched to a gene: 9. The CDR3 runs to 13 residues. In DNA form, the CDR3 reads TGCGCCACCCTCAAGGACAGGGAGGAGACCCAGTACTTC. It is translated as CATLKDREETQYF.

This rearrangement joins TRBV2 to TRBJ1-5, with TRBD1 as a possible D gene (5 bases). V was shortened by 6 bases and J by 4 bases, with 13 bases between the two germline ends. The CDR3 contains 14 residues. Germline V gives CDR1 SNHLY, CDR2 FYNNEI. The DNA of the CDR3 is TGTGCCAGCAGAGGGGTCATGGGGAATCAGCCCCAGCATTTT. This sequence encodes CASRGVMGNQPQHF.

About this clone: An end of the junction does not agree with germline; a read error may underlie this. The gene calls are TRBV7-8 and TRBJ2-7; D perhaps matches TRBD2 (6 bases). Germline assignment: CDR1 SGHVS and CDR2 FQNEAQ. The CDR3 runs 13 residues. CDR3 loop: CASSLEEGYGQYF. The CDR3 DNA follows: TGTGCCAGCAGCTTAGAGGAGGGGTACGGGCAGTACTTC.

The chain combines TRBV18 with TRBJ1-4; 7 nucleotides agree with TRBD1. Germline loops: CDR1 KGHSH, CDR2 LQKENI. The CDR3 sequence is 16 residues long. Trimming took 6 bases from V and 8 from J; bases not matched to a gene: 15. CDR3 protein: CASSGRQGSSAEKLFF. For the CDR3, the DNA is TGTGCCAGCTCGGGGCGACAGGGTTCTTCGGCAGAAAAACTGTTTTTT.

V and J are TRBV5-4 and TRBJ2-1; 9 bases agree with TRBD1. Trimming at V came to 4 bases and at J to 9 bases, leaving 8 bases not matched to a gene. Germline V gene lookup returns CDR1 SGHNT and CDR2 YYREEE (reference sequence). The CDR3 contains 14 residues. The CDR3 region has the DNA TGTGCCAGCAGCACGGGACAGGGACAGGTTGAGCAGTTCTTC. Protein product: CASSTGQGQVEQFF.

This chain uses TRBV29-1 with TRBJ2-1, with no clear D. CDR1 is SQVTM and CDR2 is ANQGSEA in the germline V gene. The CDR3 runs 13 residues. V lost 5 bases to trimming and J lost 0 bases, with 8 bases between them. Here the CDR3 reads CSVSGFSYNEQFF. The CDR3 nucleotides are TGCAGCGTTTCCGGGTTCTCCTACAATGAGCAGTTCTTC.

The genes are TRBV4-2 and TRBJ2-7; 10 bases match TRBD2. With V trimmed by 2 bases and J by 3 bases, 4 bases remained unmatched. The CDR3 runs 15 residues. Per germline, CDR1 LGHNA and CDR2 YNFKEQ. The CDR3 nucleotides are TGTGCCAGCAGCCAACCTAGCGGGAGCATCTACGAGCAGTACTTC. Amino acids: CASSQPSGSIYEQYF.

This sequence joins TRBV19 and TRBJ2-7; D unclear. V lost 4 bases, J lost 5 bases, and 6 bases lay in between. This CDR3 is 11 amino acids long. Per the germline V gene, CDR1 is LNHDA and CDR2 is SQIVND (reference sequence). CDR3 amino acids: CASSSGHEQYF. The CDR3 DNA follows: TGTGCCAGTAGTAGCGGCCACGAGCAGTACTTC. The whole variable domain, filled in from reference TRBV19 and TRBJ2-7, reads DGGITQSPKYLFRKEGQNVTLSCEQNLNHDAMYWYRQDPGQGLRLIYYSQIVNDFQKGDIAEGYSVSREKKESFPLTVTSAQKNPTAFYLCASSSGHEQYFGPGTRLTVT.